This entry lists 11 T cell receptor beta chains sequenced from one sample in a study of OX40 agonist ivuxolimab in advanced cancers. Measured with immunoSEQ multiplex PCR; TCRdb has only the in-frame clones, and not every one. The sample lists about 94,000 clones, roughly 88% occurring once. Sample: CD4+ or CD8+ T cells sorted from blood, taken in a trial of the OX40 agonist ivuxolimab. All receptors come from an adult with an advanced solid tumor such as melanoma, head and neck, liver or kidney cancer.

The rearrangement links TRBV9 to TRBJ1-1; weak D call: TRBD1 (5 bases). This CDR3 spans 16 amino acids. V was cut by 0 bases and J by 4 bases, with 16 bases left in between. CDR1 is SGDLS and CDR2 is YYNGEE in the germline V gene. CDR3 coding DNA: TGTGCCAGCAGCGTAGCTTCCGGCCGGGGGGGCACTGAAGCTTTCTTT. Translated, it gives CASSVASGRGGTEAFF.

V is TRBV29-1 and J is TRBJ1-2; 12 positions agree with TRBD1. There are 13 residues in the CDR3. V shed 4 bases, J shed 6 bases, and the junction held 3 bases outside the gene matches. The germline CDR1 and CDR2 sequences are SQVTM and ANQGSEA. The CDR3 region is CSVAGQGANGYTF. The CDR3 nucleotides read TGCAGCGTTGCGGGACAGGGGGCCAATGGCTACACCTTC.

This chain links TRBV7-9 with TRBJ2-1, with 7 bases matching TRBD1. This CDR3 region has 16 residues. The germline CDR1 and CDR2 sequences are SEHNR and FQNEAQ (reference sequence). Trimming took 5 bases from V and 1 from J; bases not matched to a gene: 8. This CDR3 reads CASSPLRTGSYNEQFF. Written as DNA, the CDR3 is TGTGCCAGCAGCCCACTCCGGACAGGATCCTACAATGAGCAGTTCTTC.

The V call is TRBV6-5, the J call TRBJ1-2; D remains ambiguous. V lost 2 bases to trimming and J lost 9 bases, with 7 bases between them. The germline V gene has CDR1 MNHEY and CDR2 SVGAGI. This CDR3 has 11 residues. Here the CDR3 reads CASSYAGRYTF. CDR3 bases: TGTGCCAGCAGTTACGCCGGTCGCTACACCTTC.

Of note for this clone: An end of the junction differs from the germline gene, which may be a read error. This chain uses TRBV7-7 with TRBJ2-5; D call uncertain. The CDR3 consists of 12 residues. Per germline, CDR1 SSHAT and CDR2 FNYEAQ (reference sequence). The CDR3 loop reads CASSTGSETQYF. CDR3 sequence (DNA): TGTGCTAGCAGCACCGGATCGGAGACCCAGTACTTC.

The chain carries TRBV5-1 and TRBJ1-6; D gene uncertain. This CDR3 comprises 14 residues. Trimming removed 4 bases at V and 15 bases at J, with 20 bases between. Germline V lookup: CDR1 SGHRS, CDR2 YFSETQ. The CDR3 nucleotides read TGCGCCAGCAGCCGCTCCGTAAACGACGGCATCCTCCACTTT. Translation: CASSRSVNDGILHF.

The chain's CDR3 is CASNTGQGSYEQYF. In DNA, the CDR3 is TGTGCCAGCAACACCGGACAGGGTTCCTACGAGCAGTACTTC. The V call is TRBV2, the J call TRBJ2-7; 8 bases align to TRBD1. V gave up 7 bases and J gave up 1 base; unmatched junction bases: 6. Germline CDR1 SNHLY, CDR2 FYNNEI. CDR3 size: 14 residues.

The V gene is TRBV10-2, the J gene TRBJ1-3, with D tentatively TRBD1 (5 bases). The CDR3 runs 16 residues. CDR1 is WSHSY and CDR2 is SAAADI in the germline V gene. The V and J ends lost 7 bases and 0 bases respectively, with 16 bases between them. The CDR3 region has the DNA TGCGCCAGCACCCGTTCGGGGGACGGCTCTGGAAACACCATATATTTT. It specifies CASTRSGDGSGNTIYF.

This chain uses TRBV11-3 with TRBJ2-7; D is ambiguous. Trimming took off 5 bases at V and 0 bases at J, with 11 bases between the two ends. CDR1 SGHNT and CDR2 YENEEA come from the germline V gene. The CDR3 has 14 residues. In nucleotides, the CDR3 is TGTGCCAGCAGCCCCTCGACGAGCTCCTACGAGCAGTACTTC. Translating it yields CASSPSTSSYEQYF.

The chain uses TRBV10-3 and TRBJ2-5; possibly TRBD2 for D (7 bases). The CDR3 has 15 amino acids. Germline CDR1 ENHRY, CDR2 SYGVKD. V was pared by 4 bases and J by 2 bases, with 14 bases between. This CDR3 reads CAISGGGGIQETQYF. The CDR3 bases are TGTGCCATCAGTGGAGGGGGGGGGATACAAGAGACCCAGTACTTC.

The CDR3 is CASSEALGGEQYF. The CDR3 bases are TGTGCCAGCAGTGAGGCCCTTGGTGGCGAGCAGTACTTC. The genes are TRBV6-4 and TRBJ2-7, with D unclear. Germline V lookup: CDR1 MRHNA, CDR2 SNTAGT. The CDR3 covers 13 residues. V gave up 3 bases and J gave up 6 bases, with 12 bases separating them.